This T cell receptor beta chain was sequenced in a study of T cell changes during pregnancy in multiple sclerosis. Repertoires were generated with immunoSEQ multiplex PCR, while TCRdb's copy carries only in-frame clones and drops some. The table records about 73,000 clones, around 94% of them present only once. Trimming stripped 3 bases from V and 2 bases from J, with 8 bases between. This CDR3 is built from 14 residues. Germline loops: CDR1 KGHSH, CDR2 LQKENI. This rearrangement joins TRBV18 to TRBJ1-3; D remains ambiguous. The receptor was isolated from a female donor in good health, enrolled as a control in a pregnancy study. The sequencing here drew on peripheral blood, taken in the third trimester of pregnancy. CDR3 region: CASSPTGTGNTIYF. Written as DNA, the CDR3 is TGTGCCAGCTCACCGACGGGGACTGGAAACACCATATATTTT.